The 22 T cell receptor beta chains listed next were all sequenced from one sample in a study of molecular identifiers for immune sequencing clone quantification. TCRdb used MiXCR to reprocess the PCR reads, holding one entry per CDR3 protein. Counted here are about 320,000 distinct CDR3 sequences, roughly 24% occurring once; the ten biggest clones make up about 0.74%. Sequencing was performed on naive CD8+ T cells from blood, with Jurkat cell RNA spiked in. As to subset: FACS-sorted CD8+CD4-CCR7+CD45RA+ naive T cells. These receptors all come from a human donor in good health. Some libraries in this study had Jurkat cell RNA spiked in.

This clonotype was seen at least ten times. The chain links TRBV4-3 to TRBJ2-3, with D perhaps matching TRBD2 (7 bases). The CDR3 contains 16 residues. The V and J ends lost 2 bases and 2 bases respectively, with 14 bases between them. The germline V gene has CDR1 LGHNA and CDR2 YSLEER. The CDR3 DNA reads TGCGCCAGCAGCCAAAGGGGGGGCGGGGTCACAGATACGCAGTATTTT. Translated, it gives CASSQRGGGVTDTQYF.

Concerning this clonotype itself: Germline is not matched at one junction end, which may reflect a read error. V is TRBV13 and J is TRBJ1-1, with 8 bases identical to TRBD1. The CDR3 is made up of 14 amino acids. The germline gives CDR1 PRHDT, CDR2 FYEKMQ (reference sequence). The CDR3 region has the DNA TGTGCCAGTGGGGGACAGGAGATGAACACTGAAGCTTACTTT. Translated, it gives CASGGQEMNTEAYF.

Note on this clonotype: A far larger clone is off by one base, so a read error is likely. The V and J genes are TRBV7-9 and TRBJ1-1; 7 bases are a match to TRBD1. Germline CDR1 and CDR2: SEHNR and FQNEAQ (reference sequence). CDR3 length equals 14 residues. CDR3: CAGSLGQGGTEAFF. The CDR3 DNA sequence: TGTGCCGGCAGCTTAGGTCAGGGGGGCACTGAAGCTTTCTTT.

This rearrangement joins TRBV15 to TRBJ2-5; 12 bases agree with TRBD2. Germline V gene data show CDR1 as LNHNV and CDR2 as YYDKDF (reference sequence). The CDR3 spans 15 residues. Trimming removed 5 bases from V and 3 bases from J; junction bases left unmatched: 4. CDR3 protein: CATSERLAGEETQYF. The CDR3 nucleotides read TGTGCCACCAGCGAAAGACTAGCGGGAGAAGAGACCCAGTACTTC.

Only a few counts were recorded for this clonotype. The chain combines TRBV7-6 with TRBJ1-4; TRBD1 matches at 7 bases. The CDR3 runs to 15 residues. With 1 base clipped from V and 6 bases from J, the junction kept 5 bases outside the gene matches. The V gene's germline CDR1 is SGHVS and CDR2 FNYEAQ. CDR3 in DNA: TGTGCCAGCAGCTTAGATACAGGGGAGGATGAAAAACTGTTTTTT. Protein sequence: CASSLDTGEDEKLFF.

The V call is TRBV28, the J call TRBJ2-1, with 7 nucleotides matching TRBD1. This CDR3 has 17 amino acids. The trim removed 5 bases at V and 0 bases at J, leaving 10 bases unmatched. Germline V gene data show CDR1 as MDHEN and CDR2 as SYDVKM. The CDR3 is CASSPPDRALSYNEQFF. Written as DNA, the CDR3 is TGTGCCAGCAGTCCACCAGACAGGGCCCTCTCCTACAATGAGCAGTTCTTC.

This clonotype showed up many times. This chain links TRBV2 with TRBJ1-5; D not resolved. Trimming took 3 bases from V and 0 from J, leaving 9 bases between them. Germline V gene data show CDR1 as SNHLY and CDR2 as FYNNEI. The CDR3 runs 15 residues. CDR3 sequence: CASSDQASSNQPQHF. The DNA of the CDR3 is TGTGCCAGCAGTGACCAGGCAAGTAGCAATCAGCCCCAGCATTTT.

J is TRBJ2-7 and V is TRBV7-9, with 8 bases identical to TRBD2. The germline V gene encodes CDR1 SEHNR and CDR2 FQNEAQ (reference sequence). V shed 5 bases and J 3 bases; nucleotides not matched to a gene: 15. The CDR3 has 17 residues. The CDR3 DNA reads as TGTGCCAGCAGCCCGTCGGTAGGCGCGGGGGGTTACTACGAGCAGTACTTC. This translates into CASSPSVGAGGYYEQYF.

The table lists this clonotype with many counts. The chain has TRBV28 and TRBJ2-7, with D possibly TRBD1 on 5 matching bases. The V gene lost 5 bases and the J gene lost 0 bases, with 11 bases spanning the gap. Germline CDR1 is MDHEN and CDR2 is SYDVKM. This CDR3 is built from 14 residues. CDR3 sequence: CASSPWGGSYEQYF. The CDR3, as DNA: TGTGCCAGCAGTCCCTGGGGCGGCTCCTACGAGCAGTACTTC.

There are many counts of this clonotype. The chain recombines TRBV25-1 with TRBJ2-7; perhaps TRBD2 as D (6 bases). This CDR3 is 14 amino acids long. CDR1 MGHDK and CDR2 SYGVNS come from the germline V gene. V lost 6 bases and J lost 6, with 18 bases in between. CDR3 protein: CASRSTSLFCEQYF. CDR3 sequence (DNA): TGTGCCAGCAGGAGTACTAGCTTGTTCTGCGAGCAGTACTTC.

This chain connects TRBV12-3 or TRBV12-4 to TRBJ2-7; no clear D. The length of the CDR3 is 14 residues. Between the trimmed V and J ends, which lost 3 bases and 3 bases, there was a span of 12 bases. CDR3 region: CASSFTKGIYEQYF. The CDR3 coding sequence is TGTGCCAGCAGTTTCACTAAGGGTATCTACGAGCAGTACTTC.

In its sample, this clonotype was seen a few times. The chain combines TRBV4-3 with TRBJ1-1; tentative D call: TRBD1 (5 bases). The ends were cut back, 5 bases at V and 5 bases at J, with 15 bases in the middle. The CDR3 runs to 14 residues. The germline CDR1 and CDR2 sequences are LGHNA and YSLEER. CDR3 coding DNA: TGCGCCAGCAGCGAAAGTAGACAGTGGACTGAAGCTTTCTTT. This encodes CASSESRQWTEAFF.

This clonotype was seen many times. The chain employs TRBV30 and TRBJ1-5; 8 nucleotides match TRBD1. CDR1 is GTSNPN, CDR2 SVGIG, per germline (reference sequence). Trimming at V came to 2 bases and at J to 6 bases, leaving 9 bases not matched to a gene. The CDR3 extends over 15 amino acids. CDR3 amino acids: CAWSSRTGRAQPQHF. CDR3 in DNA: TGTGCCTGGAGTTCCCGGACAGGGAGAGCTCAGCCCCAGCATTTT.

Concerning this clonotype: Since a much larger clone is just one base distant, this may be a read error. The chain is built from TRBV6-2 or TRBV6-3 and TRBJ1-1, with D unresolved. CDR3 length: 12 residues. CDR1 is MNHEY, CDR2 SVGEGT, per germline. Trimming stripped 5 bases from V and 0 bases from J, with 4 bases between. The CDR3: CASSEVNTEAFF. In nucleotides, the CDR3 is TGTGCCAGCAGTGAAGTGAACACTGAAGCTTTCTTT.

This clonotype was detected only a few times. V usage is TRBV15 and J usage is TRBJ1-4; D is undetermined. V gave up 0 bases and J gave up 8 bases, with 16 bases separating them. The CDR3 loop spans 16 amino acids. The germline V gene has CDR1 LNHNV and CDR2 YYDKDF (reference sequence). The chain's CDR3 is CATSRDFERGREKLFF. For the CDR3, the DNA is TGTGCCACCAGCAGAGATTTTGAGAGAGGGAGGGAAAAACTGTTTTTT.

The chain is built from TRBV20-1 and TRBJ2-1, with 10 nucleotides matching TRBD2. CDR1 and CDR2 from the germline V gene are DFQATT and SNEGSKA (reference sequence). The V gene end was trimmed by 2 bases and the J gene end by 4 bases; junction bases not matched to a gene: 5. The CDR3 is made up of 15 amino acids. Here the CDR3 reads CSARRTSGAYNEQFF. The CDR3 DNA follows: TGCAGTGCTAGACGGACTAGCGGAGCTTACAATGAGCAGTTCTTC.

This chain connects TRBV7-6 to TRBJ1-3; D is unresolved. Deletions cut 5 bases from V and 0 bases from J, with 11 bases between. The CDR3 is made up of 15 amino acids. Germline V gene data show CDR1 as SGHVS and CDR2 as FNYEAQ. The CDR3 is CASSGGPTSGNTIYF. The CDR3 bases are TGTGCCAGCAGCGGAGGACCGACCTCTGGAAACACCATATATTTT. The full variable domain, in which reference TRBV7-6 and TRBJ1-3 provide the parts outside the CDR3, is GAGVSQSPRYKVTKRGQDVALRCDPISGHVSLYWYRQALGQGPEFLTYFNYEAQQDKSGLPNDRFSAERPEGSISTLTIQRTEQRDSAMYRCASSGGPTSGNTIYFGEGSWLTVV.

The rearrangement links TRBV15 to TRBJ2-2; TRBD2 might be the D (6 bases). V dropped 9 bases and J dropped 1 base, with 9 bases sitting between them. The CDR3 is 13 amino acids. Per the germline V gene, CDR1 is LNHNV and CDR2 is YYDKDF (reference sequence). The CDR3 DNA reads TGTGCCACGGAGGAGGGGAACACCGGGGAGCTGTTTTTT. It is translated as CATEEGNTGELFF.

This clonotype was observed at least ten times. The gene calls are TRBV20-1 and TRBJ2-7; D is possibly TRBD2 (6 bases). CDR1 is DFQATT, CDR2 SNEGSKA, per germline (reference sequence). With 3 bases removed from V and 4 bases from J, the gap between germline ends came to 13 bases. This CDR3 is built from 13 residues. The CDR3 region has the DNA TGCAGTGCTAGGGGGGGAGGAGGTTACGAGCAGTACTTC. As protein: CSARGGGGYEQYF.

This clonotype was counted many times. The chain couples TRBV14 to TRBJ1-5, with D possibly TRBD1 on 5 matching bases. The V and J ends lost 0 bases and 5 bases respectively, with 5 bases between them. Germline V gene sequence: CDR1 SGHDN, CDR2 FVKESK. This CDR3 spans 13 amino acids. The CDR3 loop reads CASSQDRDQPQHF. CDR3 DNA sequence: TGTGCCAGCAGCCAAGACAGGGATCAGCCCCAGCATTTT.

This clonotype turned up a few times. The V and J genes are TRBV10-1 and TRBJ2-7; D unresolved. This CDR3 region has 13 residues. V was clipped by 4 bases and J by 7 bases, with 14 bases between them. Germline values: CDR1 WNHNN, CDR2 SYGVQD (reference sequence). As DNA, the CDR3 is TGCGCCAGCAGTGGACGGACGGCGCCAGAGCAGTACTTC. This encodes CASSGRTAPEQYF.

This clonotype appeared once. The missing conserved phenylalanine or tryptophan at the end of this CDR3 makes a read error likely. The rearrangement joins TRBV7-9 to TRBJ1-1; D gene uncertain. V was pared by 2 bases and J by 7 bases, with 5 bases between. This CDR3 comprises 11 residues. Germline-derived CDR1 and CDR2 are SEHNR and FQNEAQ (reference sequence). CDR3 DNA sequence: TGTGCCAGCAGCTTATCGCTTGAAGCTTTCTCT. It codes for CASSLSLEAFS.